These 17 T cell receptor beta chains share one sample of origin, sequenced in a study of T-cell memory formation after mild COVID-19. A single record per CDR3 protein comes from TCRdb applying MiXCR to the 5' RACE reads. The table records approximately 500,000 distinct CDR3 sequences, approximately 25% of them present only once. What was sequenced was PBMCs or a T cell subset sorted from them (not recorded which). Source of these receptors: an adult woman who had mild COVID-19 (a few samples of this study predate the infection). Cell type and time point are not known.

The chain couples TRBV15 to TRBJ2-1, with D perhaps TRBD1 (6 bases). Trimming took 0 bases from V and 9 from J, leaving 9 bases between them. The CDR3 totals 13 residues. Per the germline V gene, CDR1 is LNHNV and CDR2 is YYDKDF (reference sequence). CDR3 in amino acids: CATSRDRGREQFF. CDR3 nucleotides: TGTGCCACCAGCAGAGACAGGGGTCGTGAGCAGTTCTTC.

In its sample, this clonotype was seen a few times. The CDR3, as DNA: TGTGCCAGCAGTTGGGGACTAGTTGTGCGCAATGAGCAGTTCTTC. This gives the protein CASSWGLVVRNEQFF. The chain is built from TRBV6-2 or TRBV6-3 and TRBJ2-1; TRBD2 aligns across 8 bases. Trimming cost V 4 bases and J 6 bases; bases outside gene matches: 8. This CDR3 region has 15 residues. The germline gives CDR1 MNHEY, CDR2 SVGEGT.

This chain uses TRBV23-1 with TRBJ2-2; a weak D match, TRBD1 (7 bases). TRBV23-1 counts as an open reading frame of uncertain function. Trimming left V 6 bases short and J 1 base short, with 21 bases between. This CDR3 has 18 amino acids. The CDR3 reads CASSPSGGPNLNTGELFF. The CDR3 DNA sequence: TGCGCCAGCAGCCCCTCAGGGGGGCCCAACTTGAACACCGGGGAGCTGTTTTTT.

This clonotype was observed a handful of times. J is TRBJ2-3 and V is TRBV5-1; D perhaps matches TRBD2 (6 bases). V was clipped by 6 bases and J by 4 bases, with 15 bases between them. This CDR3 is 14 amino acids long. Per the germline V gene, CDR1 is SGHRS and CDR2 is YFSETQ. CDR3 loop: CASMESGVADTQYF. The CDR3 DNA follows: TGCGCCAGCATGGAATCGGGAGTGGCAGATACGCAGTATTTT.

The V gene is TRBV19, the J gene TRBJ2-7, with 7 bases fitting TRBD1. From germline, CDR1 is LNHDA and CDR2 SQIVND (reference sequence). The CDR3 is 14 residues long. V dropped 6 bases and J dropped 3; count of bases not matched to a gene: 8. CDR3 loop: CASSTTGNDYEQYF. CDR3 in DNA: TGTGCCAGTAGCACGACAGGGAACGACTACGAGCAGTACTTC.

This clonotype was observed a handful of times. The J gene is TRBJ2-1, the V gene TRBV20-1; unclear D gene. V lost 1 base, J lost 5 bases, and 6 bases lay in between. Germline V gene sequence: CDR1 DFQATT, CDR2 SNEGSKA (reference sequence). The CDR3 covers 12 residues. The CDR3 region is CSARGLDNEQFF. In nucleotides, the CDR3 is TGCAGTGCTAGAGGACTTGACAATGAGCAGTTCTTC.

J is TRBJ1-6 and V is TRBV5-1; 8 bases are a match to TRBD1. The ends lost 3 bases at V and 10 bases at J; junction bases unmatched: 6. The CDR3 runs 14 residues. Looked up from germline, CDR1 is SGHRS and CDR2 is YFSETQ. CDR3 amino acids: CASSSGQGESPLHF. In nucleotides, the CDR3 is TGCGCCAGCAGCTCCGGACAGGGAGAGTCACCCCTCCACTTT.

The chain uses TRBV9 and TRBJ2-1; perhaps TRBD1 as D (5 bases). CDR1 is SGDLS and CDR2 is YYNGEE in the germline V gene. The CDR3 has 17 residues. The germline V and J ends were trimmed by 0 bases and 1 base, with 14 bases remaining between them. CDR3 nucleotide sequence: TGTGCCAGCAGCGTAGAACGAACAGGTTGGTCCTACAATGAGCAGTTCTTC. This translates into CASSVERTGWSYNEQFF.

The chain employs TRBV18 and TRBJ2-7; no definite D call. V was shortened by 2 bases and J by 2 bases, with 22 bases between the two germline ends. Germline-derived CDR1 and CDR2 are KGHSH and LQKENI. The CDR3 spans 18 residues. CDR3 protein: CASSPSKTDRTLTYEQYF. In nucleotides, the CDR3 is TGTGCCAGCTCACCATCTAAAACAGATAGAACCCTAACCTACGAGCAGTACTTC.

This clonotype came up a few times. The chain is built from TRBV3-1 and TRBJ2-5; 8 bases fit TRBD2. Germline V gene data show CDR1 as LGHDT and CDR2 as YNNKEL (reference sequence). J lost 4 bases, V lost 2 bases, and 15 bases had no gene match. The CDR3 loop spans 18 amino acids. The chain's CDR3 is CASSQPSFSGREGETQYF. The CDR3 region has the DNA TGTGCCAGCAGCCAACCGTCGTTCAGCGGGAGAGAGGGAGAGACCCAGTACTTC.

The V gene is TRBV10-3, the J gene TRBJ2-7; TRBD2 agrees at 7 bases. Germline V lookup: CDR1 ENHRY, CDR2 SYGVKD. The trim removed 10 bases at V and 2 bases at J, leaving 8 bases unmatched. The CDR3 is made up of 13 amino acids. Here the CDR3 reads CATGTRGTYEQYF. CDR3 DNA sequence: TGTGCCACGGGGACGCGGGGGACCTACGAGCAGTACTTC.

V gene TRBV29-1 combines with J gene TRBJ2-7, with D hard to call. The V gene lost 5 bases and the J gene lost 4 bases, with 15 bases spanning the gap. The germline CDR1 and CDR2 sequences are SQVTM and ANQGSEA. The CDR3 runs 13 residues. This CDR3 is CSVSHRPLYEQYF. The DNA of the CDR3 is TGCAGCGTTAGCCATCGACCGCTATACGAGCAGTACTTC.

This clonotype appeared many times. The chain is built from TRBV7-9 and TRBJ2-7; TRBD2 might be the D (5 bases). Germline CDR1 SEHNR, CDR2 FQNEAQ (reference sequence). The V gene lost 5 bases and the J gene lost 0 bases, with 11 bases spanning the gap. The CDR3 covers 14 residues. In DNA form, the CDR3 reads TGTGCCAGCAGCCGCCTCAGCGGCTCCTACGAGCAGTACTTC. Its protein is CASSRLSGSYEQYF.

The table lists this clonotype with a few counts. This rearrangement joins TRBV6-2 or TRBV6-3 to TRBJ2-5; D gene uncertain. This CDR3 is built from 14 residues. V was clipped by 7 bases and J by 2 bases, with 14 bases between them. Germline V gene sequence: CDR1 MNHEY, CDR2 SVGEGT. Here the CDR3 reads CASNQRRSQETQYF. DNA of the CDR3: TGTGCCAGCAACCAACGCAGGAGTCAAGAGACCCAGTACTTC.

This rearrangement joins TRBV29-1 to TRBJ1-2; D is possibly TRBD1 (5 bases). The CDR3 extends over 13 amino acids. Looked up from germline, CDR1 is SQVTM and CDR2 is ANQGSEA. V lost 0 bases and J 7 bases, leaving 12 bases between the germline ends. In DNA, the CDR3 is TGCAGCGTTGAAGATCCATTGGGGGGTGGCTACACCTTC. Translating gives CSVEDPLGGGYTF. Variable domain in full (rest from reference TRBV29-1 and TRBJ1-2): SAVISQKPSRDICQRGTSLTIQCQVDSQVTMMFWYRQQPGQSLTLIATANQGSEATYESGFVIDKFPISRPNLTFSTLTVSNMSPEDSSIYLCSVEDPLGGGYTFGSGTRLTVV.

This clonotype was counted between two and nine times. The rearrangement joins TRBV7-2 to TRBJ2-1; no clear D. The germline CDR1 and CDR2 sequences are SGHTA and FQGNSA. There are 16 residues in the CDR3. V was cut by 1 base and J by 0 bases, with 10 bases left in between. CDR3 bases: TGTGCCAGCAGCTTAGACAGTCTGAGCTCCTACAATGAGCAGTTCTTC. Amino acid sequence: CASSLDSLSSYNEQFF.

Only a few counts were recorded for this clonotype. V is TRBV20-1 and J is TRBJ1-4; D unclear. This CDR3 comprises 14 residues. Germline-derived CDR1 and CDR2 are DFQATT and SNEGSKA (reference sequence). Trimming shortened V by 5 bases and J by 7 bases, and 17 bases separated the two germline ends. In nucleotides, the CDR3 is TGCAGTGCTTCCTACCGGGAGAACGGTGAAAAACTGTTTTTT. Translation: CSASYRENGEKLFF.